The 17 T cell receptor beta chains below come from one sample, sequenced in a study of Ad26.COV2.S vaccination and SARS-CoV-2 variants. Treatment noted: about 20 received Ad26.COV2.S at low or high dose, single or two shots; several received placebo; per-sample allocation not given. The samples date from day 63 after the first vaccine or placebo injection. Generated by immunoSEQ multiplex PCR, the TCRdb table keeps only in-frame clones and is missing some. The data contain 350,000 to 500,000 clones, around 90% of them singletons. The sample in question was peripheral blood, obtained in a trial of Ad26.COV2.S vaccine versus placebo. Receptors were obtained from a person aged 18-65 years who received the Ad26.COV2.S COVID-19 vaccine or a placebo.

The chain uses TRBV10-3 and TRBJ2-7; either TRBD1 or TRBD2 may fit D (5 bases each). The V end was cut by 6 bases, the J end by 3 bases, with 12 bases between. Germline V gene data show CDR1 as ENHRY and CDR2 as SYGVKD. CDR3 length: 13 residues. CDR3 in DNA: TGTGCCATCAGCCGGGGCAGTAGCTACGAGCAGTACTTC. This gives the protein CAISRGSSYEQYF.

The gene calls are TRBV7-2 and TRBJ2-3; 8 bases map to TRBD2. Unmatched junction bases numbered 7, after V lost 3 bases and J lost 2 bases. The CDR3 runs 16 residues. The germline gives CDR1 SGHTA, CDR2 FQGNSA. In DNA, the CDR3 is TGTGCCAGCAGCTTGGCAGGCGGGGGGCCCACAGATACGCAGTATTTT. Translating it yields CASSLAGGGPTDTQYF.

The V gene is TRBV9, the J gene TRBJ2-1; D gene ambiguous. CDR3 length: 12 amino acids. Germline V gene lookup returns CDR1 SGDLS and CDR2 YYNGEE. V was cut by 3 bases and J by 9 bases, with 10 bases left in between. Written as DNA, the CDR3 is TGTGCCAGCAGCGAAACCGGGCTTGAGCAGTTCTTC. It specifies CASSETGLEQFF.

The chain employs TRBV28 and TRBJ2-5; 10 bases fit TRBD1. V was clipped by 0 bases and J by 5 bases; unmatched bases: 9. Germline assignment: CDR1 MDHEN and CDR2 SYDVKM. The CDR3 is 17 residues long. This CDR3 reads CASSLWLGTGELETQYF. In nucleotides, the CDR3 is TGTGCCAGCAGTTTATGGCTAGGGACAGGGGAGTTGGAGACCCAGTACTTC. The full variable domain, completed using reference TRBV28 and TRBJ2-5, is DVKVTQSSRYLVKRTGEKVFLECVQDMDHENMFWYRQDPGLGLRLIYFSYDVKMKEKGDIPEGYSVSREKKERFSLILESASTNQTSMYLCASSLWLGTGELETQYFGPGTRLLVL.

This sequence joins TRBV28 and TRBJ1-4; 8 bases match TRBD1. This CDR3 contains 15 residues. Germline assignment: CDR1 MDHEN and CDR2 SYDVKM. V trimming: 5 bases; J trimming: 5 bases; junction bases outside the gene matches: 7. In DNA form, the CDR3 reads TGTGCCAGCAGTACCCGACAGGGGTTGAATGAAAAACTGTTTTTT. It codes for CASSTRQGLNEKLFF.

The CDR3 DNA is TGTGCCAGCAGCCCTAGGGCGGTAAACTCCTACGAGCAGTACTTC. Translated: CASSPRAVNSYEQYF. The genes are TRBV2 and TRBJ2-7; D remains ambiguous. The V end lost 6 bases, the J end lost 0 bases, and 15 bases lay between the germline ends. CDR1 and CDR2 from the germline V gene are SNHLY and FYNNEI. This CDR3 contains 15 residues.

This clone appeared a single time. V is TRBV7-2 and J is TRBJ1-5; no clear D. V was cut by 3 bases and J by 7 bases, with 10 bases left in between. Germline CDR1 reads SGHTA; CDR2 reads FQGNSA. The CDR3 spans 13 residues. CDR3 in DNA: TGTGCCAGCAGCTTGGATTCGGTACAGCCCCAGCATTTT. Its protein product is CASSLDSVQPQHF. The full variable domain, rest sourced from reference TRBV7-2 and TRBJ1-5, is GAGVSQSPSNKVTEKGKDVELRCDPISGHTALYWYRQSLGQGLEFLIYFQGNSAPDKSGLPSDRFSAERTGGSVSTLTIQRTQQEDSAVYLCASSLDSVQPQHFGDGTRLSIL.

This sequence joins TRBV5-6 and TRBJ1-5, with TRBD1 matching over 9 bases. This CDR3 contains 15 residues. Germline CDR1 SGHDT, CDR2 YYEEEE. Trimming removed 1 base from V and 4 bases from J; junction bases left unmatched: 3. Here the CDR3 reads CASSLWTGVNQPQHF. The DNA for the CDR3 is TGTGCCAGCAGCTTGTGGACAGGGGTTAATCAGCCCCAGCATTTT.

The chain recombines TRBV7-2 with TRBJ2-2, with 8 nucleotides matching TRBD2. Unmatched junction bases numbered 6, after V lost 5 bases and J lost 1 base. The CDR3 totals 16 residues. Per the germline V gene, CDR1 is SGHTA and CDR2 is FQGNSA. In nucleotides, the CDR3 is TGTGCCAGCAGCGGACTAGCCCTAAAGAACACCGGGGAGCTGTTTTTT. Translation: CASSGLALKNTGELFF. The complete variable domain, with remaining parts taken from reference TRBV7-2 and TRBJ2-2, reads GAGVSQSPSNKVTEKGKDVELRCDPISGHTALYWYRQSLGQGLEFLIYFQGNSAPDKSGLPSDRFSAERTGGSVSTLTIQRTQQEDSAVYLCASSGLALKNTGELFFGEGSRLTVL.

About this clone itself: Other DNA sequences in this specimen translate into the identical CDR3. In DNA, the CDR3 is TGTGCCAGCAGTTTCGGGCACACAGATACGCAGTATTTT. It encodes CASSFGHTDTQYF. This sequence joins TRBV7-2 and TRBJ2-3; no definite D call. Per germline, CDR1 SGHTA and CDR2 FQGNSA. CDR3 length: 13 amino acids. Deletions cut 6 bases from V and 2 bases from J, with 9 bases between. The variable domain in full, with the rest retrieved from reference TRBV7-2 and TRBJ2-3, is GAGVSQSPSNKVTEKGKDVELRCDPISGHTALYWYRQSLGQGLEFLIYFQGNSAPDKSGLPSDRFSAERTGGSVSTLTIQRTQQEDSAVYLCASSFGHTDTQYFGPGTRLTVL.

The chain combines TRBV19 with TRBJ2-2; 8 nucleotides agree with TRBD1. The CDR3 consists of 16 residues. Looked up from germline, CDR1 is LNHDA and CDR2 is SQIVND (reference sequence). V lost 6 bases and J lost 1; bases outside the gene matches: 7. DNA for the CDR3: TGTGCCAGTAGCACCGCCGGGACAGGGAACACCGGGGAGCTGTTTTTT. This gives the protein CASSTAGTGNTGELFF.

This CDR3 reads CASSPLAGGPYEQYF. DNA for the CDR3: TGTGCCAGCAGCCCGCTAGCGGGAGGCCCCTACGAGCAGTACTTC. The rearrangement links TRBV6-5 to TRBJ2-7; the match to TRBD2 covers 11 bases. J gave up 2 bases and V 6 bases, and 6 bases lay outside the gene matches. Germline CDR1 and CDR2: MNHEY and SVGAGI. CDR3 length: 15 residues.

The chain links TRBV6-5 to TRBJ2-7; 7 bases fit TRBD1. This CDR3 has 13 residues. The V and J ends lost 5 bases and 5 bases, in that order; junction bases with no gene match: 6. The germline CDR1 and CDR2 sequences are MNHEY and SVGAGI. The CDR3 bases are TGTGCCAGCAGTAGCAGGGGGTGGGACGAGCAGTACTTC. Translating gives CASSSRGWDEQYF.

Turning to this clone: Other nucleotide sequences in the sample specify the same CDR3. The CDR3: CASSFGPSYEQYF. CDR3 nucleotide sequence: TGTGCCAGCAGCTTCGGGCCGTCCTACGAGCAGTACTTC. The chain joins TRBV7-8 to TRBJ2-7; D remains ambiguous. The germline CDR1 and CDR2 sequences are SGHVS and FQNEAQ. Trimming removed 3 bases at V and 1 base at J, with 7 bases between. The CDR3 consists of 13 residues.

This chain links TRBV9 with TRBJ1-6, with a tentative D call TRBD1 (6 bases). Germline lookup yields CDR1 SGDLS and CDR2 YYNGEE. V shed 4 bases and J shed 7 bases, with 21 bases lying between them. The CDR3 has 17 residues. Written as DNA, the CDR3 is TGTGCCAGCAGCTTCCGGGATGGGGGGGCGATGAATTCACCCCTCCACTTT. It translates to CASSFRDGGAMNSPLHF.

This rearrangement joins TRBV3-1 (or the pseudogene TRBV3-2) to TRBJ2-1; 14 nucleotides line up with TRBD2. V shed 1 base, J shed 5 bases, and the junction held 13 bases outside the gene matches. Germline CDR1 LGHDT, CDR2 YNNKEL (reference sequence). The CDR3 is made up of 20 amino acids. In DNA, the CDR3 is TGTGCCAGCAGCCAAGCGGGACTAGCGGGAGTATTGGGTACTGACAATGAGCAGTTCTTC. As protein: CASSQAGLAGVLGTDNEQFF.

The rearrangement links TRBV2 to TRBJ1-4, with D possibly being TRBD1 (5 bases). Per germline, CDR1 SNHLY and CDR2 FYNNEI. Trimming shortened V by 6 bases and J by 8 bases, and 10 bases separated the two germline ends. The CDR3 loop spans 12 amino acids. CDR3 in amino acids: CASSLEGEKLFF. CDR3 DNA: TGTGCCAGCAGCCTAGAGGGGGAAAAACTGTTTTTT.